Below, 25 T cell receptor beta chains from the same sample are listed, as sequenced in a study of follicular helper T cells after annual influenza vaccination. Described time point: 2015-2016 season, 7 days after influenza vaccination. The assay was immunoSEQ multiplex PCR, and TCRdb's table has in-frame clones only and misses some. This sample yields around 8,700 clones, of which around four fifths are seen a single time; 4.1% belongs to the top ten. This specimen was CXCR5+ CD38- circulating T follicular helper cells from blood, taken 7 days after influenza vaccination. Subset: circulating Tfh, non-naive CD4+CXCR5+PD-1+ (ICOS+CD38+ or ICOS-CD38-). The receptors here all came from an adult who received the influenza vaccine.

The chain links TRBV6-6 to TRBJ2-3; D gene ambiguous. The V gene's germline CDR1 is MNHNY and CDR2 SVGAGI (reference sequence). With 2 bases removed from V and 1 base from J, the gap between germline ends came to 7 bases. The CDR3 runs 14 residues. DNA for the CDR3: TGTGCCAGCAGTTACGACGCTGGCACAGATACGCAGTATTTT. Translating gives CASSYDAGTDTQYF.

J is TRBJ2-5 and V is TRBV18; 7 nucleotides match TRBD2. V lost 5 bases, J lost 9 bases, and 9 bases stayed unmatched. CDR3 size: 13 residues. Looked up from germline, CDR1 is KGHSH and CDR2 is LQKENI. CDR3 region: CASSEDGGLAQYF. The CDR3 nucleotides read TGTGCCAGCTCAGAGGACGGGGGGTTGGCCCAGTACTTC.

The chain couples TRBV6-4 to TRBJ1-5; a possible D gene is TRBD1 (5 bases). The CDR3 spans 15 residues. CDR1 MRHNA and CDR2 SNTAGT come from the germline V gene. The V gene lost 8 bases and the J gene lost 0 bases, with 14 bases spanning the gap. DNA of the CDR3: TGTGCCAGCGGCCCCGGGGCAGTTAGCAATCAGCCCCAGCATTTT. This sequence encodes CASGPGAVSNQPQHF.

This rearrangement joins TRBV18 to TRBJ1-5, with D possibly matching TRBD1 (6 bases). V was shortened by 4 bases and J by 0 bases, with 13 bases between the two germline ends. The CDR3 sequence is 16 residues long. From germline, CDR1 is KGHSH and CDR2 LQKENI. The CDR3 sequence is CASSRNRQDSNQPQHF. The CDR3 region has the DNA TGTGCCAGCTCACGTAACAGACAGGATAGCAATCAGCCCCAGCATTTT.

The chain carries TRBV18 and TRBJ1-4, with 9 bases aligning to TRBD1. The germline CDR1 and CDR2 sequences are KGHSH and LQKENI. This CDR3 has 14 amino acids. Trimming took 4 bases from V and 5 from J; bases not matched to a gene: 2. The CDR3 loop is CASSQGQGNEKLFF. The CDR3, as DNA: TGTGCCAGCTCACAGGGACAGGGAAATGAAAAACTGTTTTTT.

The chain couples TRBV19 to TRBJ2-5, with 8 bases that match TRBD1. Germline CDR1 reads LNHDA; CDR2 reads SQIVND (reference sequence). V was clipped by 5 bases and J by 4 bases; unmatched bases: 9. This CDR3 has 15 amino acids. The DNA of the CDR3 is TGTGCCAGTAGTTTCCGAGACAGGGGTGGAGAGACCCAGTACTTC. It translates to CASSFRDRGGETQYF. Based on the CDR3 plus reference TRBV19 and TRBJ2-5, the full variable domain is DGGITQSPKYLFRKEGQNVTLSCEQNLNHDAMYWYRQDPGQGLRLIYYSQIVNDFQKGDIAEGYSVSREKKESFPLTVTSAQKNPTAFYLCASSFRDRGGETQYFGPGTRLLVL.

The chain is built from TRBV5-6 and TRBJ2-3; 13 bases match TRBD2. J lost 0 bases, V lost 4 bases, and 11 bases had no gene match. CDR3 size: 19 residues. Looked up from germline, CDR1 is SGHDT and CDR2 is YYEEEE. The CDR3 sequence: CASSGTGLAGVISTDTQYF. In nucleotides, the CDR3 is TGTGCCAGCAGCGGAACCGGACTAGCGGGGGTTATAAGCACAGATACGCAGTATTTT.

The rearrangement joins TRBV7-8 to TRBJ1-3; D perhaps matches TRBD1 (5 bases). V shed 4 bases and J shed 0 bases, with 22 bases lying between them. Germline loops: CDR1 SGHVS, CDR2 FQNEAQ. This CDR3 is 19 amino acids long. CDR3 bases: TGTGCCAGCAGCTCGCGGGACCGTCAATCAATCTACTCTGGAAACACCATATATTTT. This translates into CASSSRDRQSIYSGNTIYF. The variable domain in full, completed from reference TRBV7-8 and TRBJ1-3, reads GAGVSQSPRYKVAKRGQDVALRCDPISGHVSLFWYQQALGQGPEFLTYFQNEAQLDKSGLPSDRFFAERPEGSVSTLKIQRTQQEDSAVYLCASSSRDRQSIYSGNTIYFGEGSWLTVV.

For the CDR3, the DNA is TGTGCCAGCCGGGGGGGGAGCTATAGCAATCAGCCCCAGCATTTT. Encoded protein: CASRGGSYSNQPQHF. The chain couples TRBV6-1 to TRBJ1-5; D is perhaps TRBD1 (5 bases). Trimming took 8 bases from V and 0 from J, leaving 14 bases between them. CDR1 is MNHNS, CDR2 SASEGT, per germline. The CDR3 sequence is 15 residues long.

The chain uses TRBV7-2 and TRBJ1-6, with D maybe TRBD1 (6 bases). Germline CDR1 SGHTA, CDR2 FQGNSA. This CDR3 comprises 16 residues. The germline V and J ends were trimmed by 1 base and 7 bases, with 14 bases remaining between them. CDR3 DNA sequence: TGTGCCAGCAGCTTAGACGGGGGGGCGCGAAATTCACCCCTCCACTTT. Amino acids: CASSLDGGARNSPLHF.

The chain carries TRBV19 and TRBJ2-1; 10 bases are shared with TRBD2. This CDR3 has 14 amino acids. V lost 4 bases to trimming and J lost 8 bases; unmatched junction nucleotides: 5. CDR1 is LNHDA, CDR2 SQIVND, per germline (reference sequence). The CDR3: CASSKAGGPYEQFF. The CDR3 coding sequence is TGTGCCAGTAGTAAAGCGGGGGGGCCCTATGAGCAGTTCTTC.

The chain has TRBV28 and TRBJ2-3; 16 bases line up with TRBD2. CDR1 MDHEN and CDR2 SYDVKM come from the germline V gene. V was pared by 6 bases and J by 4 bases, with 4 bases of the junction left unmatched. The CDR3 loop spans 16 amino acids. The CDR3 coding sequence is TGTGCCAGCAGGATAGGGACTAGCGGGGGGGCAGATACGCAGTATTTT. Encoded protein: CASRIGTSGGADTQYF.

The rearrangement joins TRBV7-2 to TRBJ2-4; no clear D. Germline V gene data show CDR1 as SGHTA and CDR2 as FQGNSA. Trimming pared 2 bases from V and 0 bases from J, leaving 11 bases between. The CDR3 is made up of 16 amino acids. This CDR3 reads CASSLTPTVAKNIQYF. CDR3 DNA: TGTGCCAGCAGCTTAACCCCCACTGTAGCCAAAAACATTCAGTACTTC.

The chain recombines TRBV6-5 with TRBJ2-2; D unclear. This CDR3 is 11 amino acids long. V shed 2 bases and J shed 11 bases, with 6 bases lying between them. CDR1 is MNHEY and CDR2 is SVGAGI in the germline V gene. This chain's CDR3 is CASSYQSELFF. The CDR3 nucleotides read TGTGCCAGCAGTTACCAGAGTGAGCTGTTTTTT.

This chain connects TRBV28 to TRBJ1-1; D gene unclear. CDR1 MDHEN and CDR2 SYDVKM come from the germline V gene. The CDR3 has 12 residues. The germline V and J ends were trimmed by 1 base and 10 bases, with 10 bases remaining between them. The CDR3 bases are TGTGCCAGCAGTTTATACCACCTGGGAGCTTTCTTT. Translating gives CASSLYHLGAFF. Based on the CDR3 plus reference TRBV28 and TRBJ1-1, the full variable domain is DVKVTQSSRYLVKRTGEKVFLECVQDMDHENMFWYRQDPGLGLRLIYFSYDVKMKEKGDIPEGYSVSREKKERFSLILESASTNQTSMYLCASSLYHLGAFFGQGTRLTVV.

The gene calls are TRBV7-2 and TRBJ1-5; 8 bases agree with TRBD1. This CDR3 is built from 15 residues. Germline V gene sequence: CDR1 SGHTA, CDR2 FQGNSA. V lost 1 base, J lost 7 bases, and 6 bases stayed unmatched. The CDR3 reads CASSLESGGRQPQHF. The CDR3 nucleotides read TGTGCCAGCAGCTTAGAGTCAGGGGGCAGGCAGCCCCAGCATTTT.

The chain is built from TRBV23-1 and TRBJ1-2; TRBD1 is a possible D gene (5 bases). TRBV23-1 is known as an ORF, though its function is uncertain. This CDR3 has 15 amino acids. Trimming removed 1 base at V and 0 bases at J, with 9 bases between. Here the CDR3 reads CASSQCRESNYGYTF. CDR3 bases: TGCGCCAGCAGTCAATGCAGGGAGTCTAACTATGGCTACACCTTC.

The chain links TRBV5-5 to TRBJ1-5; D is ambiguous. The CDR3 loop spans 14 amino acids. Deletions cut 2 bases from V and 0 bases from J, with 6 bases between. CDR1 is SGHKS, CDR2 YYEKEE, per germline (reference sequence). CDR3: CASSFYSSNQPQHF. The CDR3 DNA sequence: TGTGCCAGCAGCTTCTACAGTAGCAATCAGCCCCAGCATTTT.

The chain links TRBV7-6 to TRBJ2-1; 15 nucleotides match TRBD2. Germline CDR1 and CDR2: SGHVS and FNYEAQ. J was trimmed by 7 bases and V by 5 bases; bases with no gene match: 6. This CDR3 region has 16 residues. Here the CDR3 DNA reads TGTGCCAGCAGCCCGCGGACTAGCGGGGGGGTAAATGAGCAGTTCTTC. It codes for CASSPRTSGGVNEQFF.

The chain's CDR3 is CASSQQGAREQFF. Written as DNA, the CDR3 is TGTGCCAGCAGCCAGCAGGGGGCAAGGGAGCAGTTCTTC. The chain uses TRBV4-2 and TRBJ2-1; 8 bases map to TRBD1. Germline lookup yields CDR1 LGHNA and CDR2 YNFKEQ. J lost 10 bases, V lost 3 bases, and 5 bases had no gene match. This CDR3 region has 13 residues.

The chain carries TRBV7-8 and TRBJ2-7, with 8 bases fitting TRBD1. The length of the CDR3 is 15 residues. Germline V gives CDR1 SGHVS, CDR2 FQNEAQ. Trimming cost V 1 base and J 2 bases; bases outside gene matches: 4. CDR3 sequence reads: CASSLGTGYTYEQYF. In nucleotides, the CDR3 is TGTGCCAGCAGCTTAGGGACAGGGTATACCTACGAGCAGTACTTC. Together with reference TRBV7-8 and TRBJ2-7, the CDR3 gives the full variable domain: GAGVSQSPRYKVAKRGQDVALRCDPISGHVSLFWYQQALGQGPEFLTYFQNEAQLDKSGLPSDRFFAERPEGSVSTLKIQRTQQEDSAVYLCASSLGTGYTYEQYFGPGTRLTVT.

J is TRBJ2-7 and V is TRBV6-5; TRBD1 is a possible D gene (5 bases). Germline assignment: CDR1 MNHEY and CDR2 SVGAGI. CDR3 length: 14 residues. The ends were cut back, 6 bases at V and 2 bases at J, with 14 bases in the middle. CDR3: CASSSNRIAYEQYF. The CDR3, as DNA: TGTGCCAGCAGCTCGAACAGGATCGCCTACGAGCAGTACTTC.

The chain uses TRBV6-1 and TRBJ2-7, with 9 bases that match TRBD1. The CDR3 runs to 13 residues. J was trimmed by 7 bases and V by 1 base; bases with no gene match: 2. Germline CDR1 and CDR2: MNHNS and SASEGT. This CDR3 is CASSEGDREEQYF. For the CDR3, the DNA is TGTGCCAGCAGTGAAGGGGACAGGGAAGAGCAGTACTTC.

This clone was recorded a few times. This rearrangement joins TRBV30 to TRBJ1-2; 7 positions match TRBD1. J was trimmed by 5 bases and V by 4 bases; bases with no gene match: 4. The CDR3 covers 12 residues. CDR1 GTSNPN and CDR2 SVGIG come from the germline V gene (reference sequence). CDR3 in amino acids: CAWIEGAYGYTF. As DNA, the CDR3 is TGTGCCTGGATCGAGGGGGCGTATGGCTACACCTTC. Full variable domain (missing parts from reference TRBV30 and TRBJ1-2): SQTIHQWPATLVQPVGSPLSLECTVEGTSNPNLYWYRQAAGRGLQLLFYSVGIGQISSEVPQNLSASRPQDRQFILSSKKLLLSDSGFYLCAWIEGAYGYTFGSGTRLTVV.

V usage is TRBV6-5 and J usage is TRBJ1-1; D gene unclear. Germline values: CDR1 MNHEY, CDR2 SVGAGI. V lost 5 bases and J 1 base, leaving 8 bases between the germline ends. This CDR3 region has 13 residues. CDR3 in DNA: TGTGCCAGCAGTATTTTTGGGAACACTGAAGCTTTCTTT. It encodes CASSIFGNTEAFF.